This T cell receptor (beta chain) is drawn from a study of brain metastases from non-small cell lung cancer. Germline assignment: CDR1 KGHSY and CDR2 FQNENV. V lost 2 bases and J lost 4, with 14 bases in between. This CDR3 has 15 residues. Method: immunoSEQ multiplex PCR; TCRdb's copy keeps in-frame clones and lacks some. The sample contains 4,000 to 5,000 clones, 80% to 90% of which appear only once. Sequenced sample: primary lung tumor tissue. The sequence was obtained from a donor aged 40 or over with non-small cell lung cancer. This chain uses TRBV16 with TRBJ1-1; a possible D gene is TRBD1 (5 bases). CDR3 DNA: TGTGCCAGCAGCCAAGGGGGATTAGACCGCACTGAAGCTTTCTTT. Amino acid sequence: CASSQGGLDRTEAFF.